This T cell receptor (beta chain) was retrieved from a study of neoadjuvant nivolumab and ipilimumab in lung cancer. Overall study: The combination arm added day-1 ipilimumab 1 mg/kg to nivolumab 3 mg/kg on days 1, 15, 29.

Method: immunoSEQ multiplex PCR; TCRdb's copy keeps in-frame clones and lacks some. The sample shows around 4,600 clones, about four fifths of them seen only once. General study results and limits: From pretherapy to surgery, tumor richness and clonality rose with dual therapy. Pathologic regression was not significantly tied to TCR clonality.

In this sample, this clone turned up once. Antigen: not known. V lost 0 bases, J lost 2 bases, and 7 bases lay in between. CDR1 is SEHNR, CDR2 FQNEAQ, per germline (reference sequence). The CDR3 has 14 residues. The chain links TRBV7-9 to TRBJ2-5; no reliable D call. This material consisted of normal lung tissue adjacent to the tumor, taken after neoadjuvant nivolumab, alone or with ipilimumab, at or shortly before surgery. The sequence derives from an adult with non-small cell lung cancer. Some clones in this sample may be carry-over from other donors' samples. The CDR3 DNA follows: TGTGCCAGCAGCTTAGCGGTGCAGCAAGAGACCCAGTACTTC. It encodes CASSLAVQQETQYF.